The 28 T cell receptor beta chains given below trace back to one sample, sequenced in a study of cytomegalovirus exposure and HLA in healthy donors. Sequencing was performed with immunoSEQ multiplex PCR; in TCRdb, only in-frame clones are kept and a portion is missing. The sample contains tens of thousands of clones, around four fifths of which appear only once. The sequenced sample consisted of PBMCs. All receptors come from a man aged 25-45 years in good health and CMV-seronegative.

The V gene is TRBV19, the J gene TRBJ2-6; 9 bases match TRBD1. V lost 6 bases and J lost 1; bases outside the gene matches: 13. This CDR3 contains 19 residues. The germline CDR1 and CDR2 sequences are LNHDA and SQIVND (reference sequence). For the CDR3, the DNA is TGTGCCAGTAGCAAAAGTGGGGGACAGGGATTTTCTGGGGCCAACGTCCTGACTTTC. This gives the protein CASSKSGGQGFSGANVLTF.

This rearrangement joins TRBV5-1 to TRBJ2-5; TRBD1 might be the D (6 bases). Looked up from germline, CDR1 is SGHRS and CDR2 is YFSETQ. The ends were cut back, 3 bases at V and 2 bases at J, with 11 bases in the middle. This CDR3 has 14 residues. Written as DNA, the CDR3 is TGCGCCAGCAGCTCACCCGGGACACAAGAGACCCAGTACTTC. It is translated as CASSSPGTQETQYF. Filled out from reference TRBV5-1 and TRBJ2-5, the complete variable domain reads KAGVTQTPRYLIKTRGQQVTLSCSPISGHRSVSWYQQTPGQGLQFLFEYFSETQRNKGNFPGRFSGRQFSNSRSEMNVSTLELGDSALYLCASSSPGTQETQYFGPGTRLLVL.

V is TRBV5-1 and J is TRBJ2-7, with 8 bases lining up with TRBD2. The CDR3 is 14 amino acids. Trimming took 4 bases from V and 2 from J; bases not matched to a gene: 5. The V gene's germline CDR1 is SGHRS and CDR2 YFSETQ. The chain's CDR3 is CASSPTSGTYEQYV. The CDR3 DNA is TGCGCCAGCAGCCCCACTAGCGGAACCTACGAGCAGTACGTC.

The J gene is TRBJ2-7, the V gene TRBV5-6; 11 bases match TRBD2. Germline CDR1 and CDR2: SGHDT and YYEEEE. V lost 3 bases to trimming and J lost 7 bases; unmatched junction nucleotides: 18. The CDR3 runs to 18 residues. The CDR3 nucleotides read TGTGCCAGCAGCTATTACTTGGGCGGACTAGCGGGCATGAAAGAGCAGTACGTC. This gives the protein CASSYYLGGLAGMKEQYV.

The genes are TRBV5-1 and TRBJ2-5, with a possible D match to TRBD1 (7 bases). Germline CDR1 reads SGHRS; CDR2 reads YFSETQ. The CDR3 is 13 amino acids. V lost 3 bases and J lost 5, with 11 bases in between. Written as DNA, the CDR3 is TGCGCCAGCAGCTCTCCAGGGGGGGAGACCCAGTACTTC. It yields the protein CASSSPGGETQYF.

This chain connects TRBV11-2 to TRBJ2-7, with a weak D call TRBD1 (6 bases). Trimming cost V 4 bases and J 2 bases, with 15 bases left between them. This CDR3 is 15 amino acids long. Germline lookup yields CDR1 SGHAT and CDR2 FQNNGV. This CDR3 reads CASSYPYQGTYEQYF. DNA for the CDR3: TGTGCCAGCAGCTACCCCTATCAGGGGACCTACGAGCAGTACTTC.

The chain carries TRBV4-3 and TRBJ1-5; 7 nucleotides align to TRBD1. J gave up 4 bases and V 0 bases, and 6 bases lay outside the gene matches. In germline, CDR1 is LGHNA, CDR2 YSLEER. This CDR3 is built from 16 residues. This CDR3 reads CASSQDRGQLNQPQHF. The CDR3 nucleotides are TGCGCCAGCAGCCAAGATAGGGGACAGCTGAATCAGCCCCAGCATTTT.

A single count supports this clone. The chain has TRBV4-3 and TRBJ2-5; 8 positions match TRBD1. The CDR3 consists of 15 residues. Germline V lookup: CDR1 LGHNA, CDR2 YSLEER. Trimming at V came to 4 bases and at J to 4 bases, leaving 8 bases not matched to a gene. Here the CDR3 reads CASSRGQGQAETQYF. DNA of the CDR3: TGCGCCAGCAGCCGCGGACAGGGACAGGCAGAGACCCAGTACTTC.

The genes are TRBV7-9 and TRBJ1-3; 9 bases agree with TRBD1. V was pared by 5 bases and J by 2 bases, with 7 bases of the junction left unmatched. Germline V gene sequence: CDR1 SEHNR, CDR2 FQNEAQ (reference sequence). The CDR3 runs 16 residues. The CDR3 DNA reads TGTGCCAGCAGCGCGTACCGGGACAGGGCTGGAAACACCATATATTTT. This encodes CASSAYRDRAGNTIYF.

This chain uses TRBV9 with TRBJ1-3, with 8 bases matching TRBD1. J lost 8 bases, V lost 3 bases, and 16 bases had no gene match. Germline V CDR1 and CDR2: SGDLS, YYNGEE. This CDR3 region has 17 residues. CDR3 region: CASSAEGTGPRADTIYF. CDR3 sequence (DNA): TGTGCCAGCAGCGCGGAAGGGACAGGCCCTCGCGCAGACACCATATATTTT.

The rearrangement joins TRBV11-3 to TRBJ1-1; D ambiguous. The V end lost 5 bases, the J end lost 4 bases, and 17 bases lay between the germline ends. The germline V gene has CDR1 SGHNT and CDR2 YENEEA. CDR3 size: 15 residues. CDR3 sequence reads: CASSVGADGLTEAFF. The DNA for the CDR3 is TGTGCCAGCAGCGTCGGAGCTGACGGACTCACTGAAGCTTTCTTT.

The V gene is TRBV28, the J gene TRBJ2-5; TRBD2 matches 8 bases. Germline lookup yields CDR1 MDHEN and CDR2 SYDVKM. The length of the CDR3 is 14 residues. The ends lost 2 bases at V and 10 bases at J; junction bases unmatched: 9. The DNA of the CDR3 is TGTGCCAGCAGTTTAACGGGGAAAGGGACTAGCCAGTACTTC. This codes for CASSLTGKGTSQYF.

The rearrangement joins TRBV7-9 to TRBJ2-3, with D tentatively TRBD2 (6 bases). The CDR3 consists of 17 residues. Germline CDR1 SEHNR, CDR2 FQNEAQ (reference sequence). Trimming shortened V by 0 bases and J by 2 bases, and 15 bases separated the two germline ends. In nucleotides, the CDR3 is TGTGCCAGCAGCTTAGCGCCGGGACTCGGATTCACAGATACGCAGTATTTT. It codes for CASSLAPGLGFTDTQYF.

The chain uses TRBV6-5 and TRBJ2-7; 7 bases fit TRBD1. Losses at the gene ends were 6 bases for V and 5 bases for J; bases not matched to a gene: 4. The length of the CDR3 is 12 residues. Per the germline V gene, CDR1 is MNHEY and CDR2 is SVGAGI. The CDR3 nucleotides are TGTGCCAGCAGGACAGGGTGGAACGAGCAGTACGTC. It specifies CASRTGWNEQYV.

The chain joins TRBV5-4 to TRBJ2-7; 9 nucleotides align to TRBD2. The length of the CDR3 is 15 residues. The germline CDR1 and CDR2 sequences are SGHNT and YYREEE (reference sequence). Losses at the gene ends were 4 bases for V and 6 bases for J; bases not matched to a gene: 11. The CDR3 loop reads CASSRRASGELEQYF. In nucleotides, the CDR3 is TGTGCCAGCAGCCGGCGGGCTAGCGGGGAACTCGAGCAGTACTTC.

This clone appeared once. This sequence joins TRBV18 and TRBJ1-2; possibly TRBD1 for D (5 bases). Germline loops: CDR1 KGHSH, CDR2 LQKENI. CDR3 length: 20 amino acids. The V and J ends lost 3 bases and 3 bases respectively, with 29 bases between them. CDR3 protein: CASSPDPGAGYKITDYGYTF. The CDR3 DNA sequence: TGTGCCAGCTCACCGGATCCCGGGGCGGGGTATAAAATCACGGACTATGGCTACACCTTC. Variable domain in full (rest from reference TRBV18 and TRBJ1-2): NAGVMQNPRHLVRRRGQEARLRCSPMKGHSHVYWYRQLPEEGLKFMVYLQKENIIDESGMPKERFSAEFPKEGPSILRIQQVVRGDSAAYFCASSPDPGAGYKITDYGYTFGSGTRLTVV.

V is TRBV5-4 and J is TRBJ2-1, with 11 bases fitting TRBD1. Germline V gene data show CDR1 as SGHNT and CDR2 as YYREEE (reference sequence). The J segment lost 2 bases and the V segment lost 0 bases, leaving 4 bases of the junction unmatched. The CDR3 consists of 17 residues. CDR3 in amino acids: CASSLAGDRGTYNEQFF. The CDR3, as DNA: TGTGCCAGCAGCTTGGCCGGGGACAGGGGGACCTACAATGAGCAGTTCTTC.

The chain links TRBV30 to TRBJ2-6; D gene uncertain. Germline V gives CDR1 GTSNPN, CDR2 SVGIG (reference sequence). The CDR3 has 14 residues. Between the trimmed V and J ends, which lost 0 bases and 0 bases, there was a span of 3 bases. The CDR3 sequence: CAWSVHSGANVLTF. CDR3 nucleotide sequence: TGTGCCTGGAGTGTACACTCTGGGGCCAACGTCCTGACTTTC.

The genes are TRBV2 and TRBJ1-3, with D tentatively TRBD1 (6 bases). Per germline, CDR1 SNHLY and CDR2 FYNNEI. The V gene lost 3 bases and the J gene lost 8 bases, with 14 bases spanning the gap. The CDR3 loop spans 14 amino acids. The CDR3 sequence: CASSEAGAGDTIYF. In DNA form, the CDR3 reads TGTGCCAGCAGTGAGGCAGGGGCAGGTGACACCATATATTTT. Supplemented by reference TRBV2 and TRBJ1-3, the full variable domain reads EPEVTQTPSHQVTQMGQEVILRCVPISNHLYFYWYRQILGQKVEFLVSFYNNEISEKSEIFDDQFSVERPDGSNFTLKIRSTKLEDSAMYFCASSEAGAGDTIYFGEGSWLTVV.

The gene calls are TRBV6-6 and TRBJ1-1; no clear D gene. The CDR3 sequence is 12 residues long. The germline V gene encodes CDR1 MNHNY and CDR2 SVGAGI (reference sequence). Trimming pared 6 bases from V and 7 bases from J, leaving 12 bases between. The DNA of the CDR3 is TGTGCCAGCAGCCCCGGAACGGGTGAAGCTTTCTTT. The encoded protein is CASSPGTGEAFF.

This chain connects TRBV19 to TRBJ2-2; weak D call: TRBD2 (6 bases). The CDR3 spans 15 residues. Germline-derived CDR1 and CDR2 are LNHDA and SQIVND (reference sequence). V shed 3 bases and J shed 1 base, with 9 bases lying between them. As DNA, the CDR3 is TGTGCCAGTAGTATTCAGGGAGGGAACACCGGGGAGCTGTTTTTT. It translates to CASSIQGGNTGELFF. Looking up the rest from reference TRBV19 and TRBJ2-2 gives the full variable domain: DGGITQSPKYLFRKEGQNVTLSCEQNLNHDAMYWYRQDPGQGLRLIYYSQIVNDFQKGDIAEGYSVSREKKESFPLTVTSAQKNPTAFYLCASSIQGGNTGELFFGEGSRLTVL.

The chain couples TRBV4-2 to TRBJ2-1; TRBD1 is a possible D gene (6 bases). Trimming stripped 2 bases from V and 12 bases from J, with 17 bases between. The CDR3 runs to 14 residues. Germline V CDR1 and CDR2: LGHNA, YNFKEQ. Here the CDR3 DNA reads TGTGCCAGCAGCCAACCAGGGGAGTTATTCGGGCAGTTCTTC. As protein: CASSQPGELFGQFF.

The rearrangement links TRBV28 to TRBJ2-6; 9 nucleotides align to TRBD1. The CDR3 is made up of 19 amino acids. V lost 1 base to trimming and J lost 2 bases; unmatched junction nucleotides: 9. The V gene's germline CDR1 is MDHEN and CDR2 SYDVKM. The CDR3, as DNA: TGTGCCAGCAGTTTATACGGACAGGGGATTAGAACTGGGGCCAACGTCCTGACTTTC. Its protein product is CASSLYGQGIRTGANVLTF.

This clone was observed a single time. The rearrangement joins TRBV15 to TRBJ1-3; possibly TRBD1 for D (5 bases). This CDR3 is built from 16 residues. Trimming removed 5 bases at V and 2 bases at J, with 16 bases between. Germline V gene lookup returns CDR1 LNHNV and CDR2 YYDKDF (reference sequence). The CDR3 is CATSGRLGGTGNTIYF. CDR3 nucleotides: TGTGCCACCAGCGGAAGGCTGGGGGGGACTGGAAACACCATATATTTT.

This clone has more than one count but fewer than ten. J is TRBJ2-5 and V is TRBV10-3; no reliable D call. The V and J ends lost 2 bases and 0 bases respectively, with 4 bases between them. The germline V gene encodes CDR1 ENHRY and CDR2 SYGVKD. This CDR3 contains 13 residues. The CDR3 reads CAISEGHQETQYF. As DNA, the CDR3 is TGTGCCATCAGTGAGGGGCACCAAGAGACCCAGTACTTC.

The chain has TRBV19 and TRBJ2-5, with 10 positions matching TRBD2. Trimming removed 4 bases from V and 1 base from J; junction bases left unmatched: 6. The CDR3 is made up of 16 amino acids. The germline CDR1 and CDR2 sequences are LNHDA and SQIVND (reference sequence). The CDR3, as DNA: TGTGCCAGTAGTACCCATCTAGCGGGGGTCCAAGAGACCCAGTACTTC. Its protein is CASSTHLAGVQETQYF.

The chain has TRBV28 and TRBJ1-1; D is undetermined. CDR3 length equals 15 residues. V lost 6 bases, J lost 1 base, and 15 bases lay in between. Germline V lookup: CDR1 MDHEN, CDR2 SYDVKM. The CDR3 coding sequence is TGTGCCAGCAGCTCGTTATTGACAAGGAACACTGAAGCTTTCTTT. As protein: CASSSLLTRNTEAFF. The full variable domain, in which reference TRBV28 and TRBJ1-1 provide the parts outside the CDR3, is DVKVTQSSRYLVKRTGEKVFLECVQDMDHENMFWYRQDPGLGLRLIYFSYDVKMKEKGDIPEGYSVSREKKERFSLILESASTNQTSMYLCASSSLLTRNTEAFFGQGTRLTVV.

The chain recombines TRBV6-5 with TRBJ2-7; D may be TRBD1 (6 bases). The CDR3 covers 13 residues. V was clipped by 2 bases and J by 5 bases, with 10 bases between them. Germline loops: CDR1 MNHEY, CDR2 SVGAGI. CDR3 protein: CASSYRYRDEQYF. The CDR3 coding sequence is TGTGCCAGCAGTTACCGATACAGGGACGAGCAGTACTTC.